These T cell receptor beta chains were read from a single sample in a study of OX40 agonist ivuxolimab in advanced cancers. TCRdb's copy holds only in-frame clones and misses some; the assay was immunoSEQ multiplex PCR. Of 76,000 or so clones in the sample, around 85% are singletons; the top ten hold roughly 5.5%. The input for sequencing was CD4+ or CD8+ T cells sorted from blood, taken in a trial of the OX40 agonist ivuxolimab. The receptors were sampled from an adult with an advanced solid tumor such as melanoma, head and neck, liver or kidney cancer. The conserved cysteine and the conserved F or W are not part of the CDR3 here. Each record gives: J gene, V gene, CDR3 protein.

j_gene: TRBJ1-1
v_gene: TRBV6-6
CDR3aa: ATGGRSNTEAF

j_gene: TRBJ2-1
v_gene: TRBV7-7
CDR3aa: ASSSDRDNEQF

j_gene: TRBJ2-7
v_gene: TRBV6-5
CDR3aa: ASSRQGYEQY

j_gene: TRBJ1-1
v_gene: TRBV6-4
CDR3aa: ASSYGQVEAF

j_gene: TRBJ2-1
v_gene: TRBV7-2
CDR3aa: ASRLLLYNEQF

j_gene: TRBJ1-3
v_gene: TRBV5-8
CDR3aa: ASSRPPTGMGGNTIY

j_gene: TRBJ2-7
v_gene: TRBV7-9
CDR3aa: ASSSRVLYEQY

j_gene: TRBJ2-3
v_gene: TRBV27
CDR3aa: ASRLTSRGTDTQY

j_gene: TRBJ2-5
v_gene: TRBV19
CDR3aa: ASKEGGLGETQY

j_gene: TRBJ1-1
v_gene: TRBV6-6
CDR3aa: ASSYLFTEAF

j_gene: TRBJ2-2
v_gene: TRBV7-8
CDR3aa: ASSLAAGGTGELF

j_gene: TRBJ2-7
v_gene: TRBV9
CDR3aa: ASSTAPGHYEQY

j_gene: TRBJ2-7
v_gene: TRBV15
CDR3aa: ATSYGASYEQY

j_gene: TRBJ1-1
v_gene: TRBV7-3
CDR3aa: ASSLESVGDTEAF

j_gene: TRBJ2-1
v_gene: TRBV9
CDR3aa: ASSGGRESYNEQF

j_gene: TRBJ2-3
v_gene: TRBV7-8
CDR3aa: ASRPGTRQYTQY

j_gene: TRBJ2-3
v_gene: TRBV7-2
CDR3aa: ASSLRSGTSGLTDTQY

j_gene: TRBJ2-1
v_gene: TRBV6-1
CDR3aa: ASSEVGGGAGGGTNEQF

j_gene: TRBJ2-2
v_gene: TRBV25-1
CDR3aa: ASSHRENGELF

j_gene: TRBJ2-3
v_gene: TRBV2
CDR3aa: ASRTSGRADDTQY

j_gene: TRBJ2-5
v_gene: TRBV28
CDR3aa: ASSEGGETQY

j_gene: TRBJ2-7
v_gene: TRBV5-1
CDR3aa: ASSSGRSYEQY

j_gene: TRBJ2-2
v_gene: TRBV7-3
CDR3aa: ASSLGLDVGELF

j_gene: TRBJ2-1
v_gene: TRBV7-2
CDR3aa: ASSLGLNEQF

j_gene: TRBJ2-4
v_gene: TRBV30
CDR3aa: AWGTAKNIQY

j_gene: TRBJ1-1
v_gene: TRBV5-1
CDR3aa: ASSPGTGNTEAF

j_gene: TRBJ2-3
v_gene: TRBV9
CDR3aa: ASSVVGVGTQY

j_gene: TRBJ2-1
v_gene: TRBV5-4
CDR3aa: ASSVTGGPNEQF

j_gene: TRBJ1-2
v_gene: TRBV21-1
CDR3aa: ASSKGPTGRSYGYT

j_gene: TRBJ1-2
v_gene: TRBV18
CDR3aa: ASSPSQGSLYGYT

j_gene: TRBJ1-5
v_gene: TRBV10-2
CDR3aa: ASSEGDTGGNQPQH

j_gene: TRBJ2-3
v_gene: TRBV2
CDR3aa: ASSELSGGAKRTDTQY

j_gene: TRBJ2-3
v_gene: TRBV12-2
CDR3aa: ASLPDCYTDTQY

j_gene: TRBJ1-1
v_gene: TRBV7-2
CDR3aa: ASSLSGLNTEAF

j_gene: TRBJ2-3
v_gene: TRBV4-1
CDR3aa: ASSQEPAGGRVTQY

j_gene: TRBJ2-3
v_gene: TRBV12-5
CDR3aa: ASGLRGLGDTQY

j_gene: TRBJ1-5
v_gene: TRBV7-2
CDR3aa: ASSLGVGTSNQPQH

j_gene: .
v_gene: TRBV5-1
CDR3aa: ASSPTGQGAHEQY

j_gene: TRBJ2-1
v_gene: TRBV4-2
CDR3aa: ASSQDLRQGYYNEQF

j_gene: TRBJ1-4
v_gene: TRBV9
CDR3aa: ASGGDLGSATNEKLF

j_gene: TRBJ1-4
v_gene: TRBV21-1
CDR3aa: ASSKDQGGNEKLF

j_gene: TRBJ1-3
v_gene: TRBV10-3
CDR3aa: AISEGSLSSGNTIY

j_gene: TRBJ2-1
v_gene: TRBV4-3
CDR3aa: ASSQYSGGAYNEQF

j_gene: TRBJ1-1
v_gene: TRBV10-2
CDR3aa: ASSILTEAF

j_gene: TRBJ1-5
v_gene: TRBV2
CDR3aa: ASRATGDQPQH

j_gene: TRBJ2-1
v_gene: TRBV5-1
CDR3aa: ASSLNEAGAYNEQF

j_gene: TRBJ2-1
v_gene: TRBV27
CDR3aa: ASRALREQRTSDDHSYNEQF

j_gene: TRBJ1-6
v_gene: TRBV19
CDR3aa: ASSISLRSYSPLH

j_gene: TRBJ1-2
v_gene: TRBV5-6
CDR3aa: ASSSGQGRGDGYT

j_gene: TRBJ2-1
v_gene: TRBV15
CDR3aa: ATSREGGTPVPEQF

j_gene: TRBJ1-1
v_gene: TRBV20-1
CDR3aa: SANSNQAF

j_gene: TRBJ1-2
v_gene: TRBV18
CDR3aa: ASSNRGSYGYT

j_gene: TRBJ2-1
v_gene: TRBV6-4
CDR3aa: ASSHLAGGYNEQF

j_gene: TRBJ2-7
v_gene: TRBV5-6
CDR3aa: ASSSTLRGAEQY

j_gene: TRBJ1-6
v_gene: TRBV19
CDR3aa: ASSMTGGSSYNSPLH

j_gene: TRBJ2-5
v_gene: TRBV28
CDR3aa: ASSLGAYGGETQY

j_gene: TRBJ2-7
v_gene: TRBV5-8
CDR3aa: ATSPWGGTYEQY